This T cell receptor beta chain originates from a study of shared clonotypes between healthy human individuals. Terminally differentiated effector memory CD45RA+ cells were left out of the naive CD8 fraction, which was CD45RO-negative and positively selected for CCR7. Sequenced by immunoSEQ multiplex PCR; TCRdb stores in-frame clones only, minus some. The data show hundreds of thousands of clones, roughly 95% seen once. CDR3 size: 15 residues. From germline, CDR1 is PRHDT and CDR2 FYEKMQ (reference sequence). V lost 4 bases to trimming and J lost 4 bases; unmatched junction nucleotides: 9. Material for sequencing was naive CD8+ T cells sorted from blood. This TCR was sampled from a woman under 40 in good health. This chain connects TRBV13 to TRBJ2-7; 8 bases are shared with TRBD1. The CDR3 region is CASSSGTGKGYEQYF. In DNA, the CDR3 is TGTGCCAGCAGCTCCGGGACAGGAAAAGGGTACGAGCAGTACTTC.